A selection of T cell receptor beta chains follows, all from one sample in a study of shared T cell receptors in the human thymus. Sequencing was performed with immunoSEQ multiplex PCR; in TCRdb, only in-frame clones are kept and a portion is missing. The data show approximately 490,000 clones, around 82% seen once. The sample also formed part of further work on human thymus T cells.

The sequencing sample was made of thymocytes. Every receptor here comes from a boy under two years old with a congenital heart defect. CDR3s include the opening cysteine and the closing phenylalanine or tryptophan. Fields, in order: D gene, J gene, clone size, V gene, CDR3 DNA, CDR3 protein. The D gene is left open where the match is weak. Clone sizes are given selectively: once, few, many, or a class where the clone is expanded.

>NA|TRBJ2-1|NA|TRBV4-3
TGCGCCAGCAGCCCGGCGGGGTCCCTCTTTGGGAATGAGCAGTTCTTC
CASSPAGSLFGNEQFF
>NA|TRBJ2-7|NA|TRBV28
TGTGCCAGCAGCCCGATGAGGAGGGATCTAGCCTACGAGCAGTACTTC
CASSPMRRDLAYEQYF
>TRBD2|TRBJ2-7|NA|TRBV7-8
TGTGCCAGCAGCCCCCTCGCTAGCGGGAAGTACTTC
CASSPLASGKYF
>TRBD2|TRBJ2-5|once|TRBV27
TGTGCCAGCAGTCGTAGCGGGGAGACCCAGTACTTC
CASSRSGETQYF
>TRBD1|TRBJ1-5|NA|TRBV28
TGTGCCAGCAGGGTCGCGGGACAGGCCTTACTTTATAGCAATCAGCCCCAGCATTTT
CASRVAGQALLYSNQPQHF
>NA|TRBJ2-7|NA|TRBV4-1
TGCGCCAGCAGCCATAAATTGGGGCGGACCTACGAGCAGTACTTC
CASSHKLGRTYEQYF
>NA|TRBJ2-3|NA|TRBV5-4
TGTGCCAGCAGCTTGGCCGGACTCACAGATACGCAGTATTTT
CASSLAGLTDTQYF
>TRBD1|TRBJ1-1|few|TRBV7-2
TGTGCCAGCAGCTACGGACAGGGTGGGATGAACACTGAAGCTTTCTTT
CASSYGQGGMNTEAFF
>NA|TRBJ1-2|NA|TRBV10-2
TGCGCCAGCAGATTGCAGCAGGGGCGTGGCTACACCTTC
CASRLQQGRGYTF
>NA|TRBJ1-5|NA|TRBV6-5
TGTGCCAGCAGTTCCGGACCAGGGGCCCATCAGCCCCAGCATTTT
CASSSGPGAHQPQHF
>NA|TRBJ2-3|NA|TRBV29-1
TGCAGCGTTGAAGGCATAGGCCCGATTAGCGGTGGCACAGATACGCAGTATTTT
CSVEGIGPISGGTDTQYF
>NA|TRBJ2-7|NA|TRBV18
TGTGCCAGCTCACCTTCAGGGGTCTACGAGCAGTACTTC
CASSPSGVYEQYF
>NA|TRBJ1-2|NA|TRBV28
TGTGCCAGCACCCCTAGAGGGATCTATGGCTACACCTTC
CASTPRGIYGYTF
>NA|TRBJ1-2|NA|TRBV6-1
TGTGCCAGCAGTGACCCCGGTGCGCCTTACTATGGCTACACCTTC
CASSDPGAPYYGYTF
>TRBD2|TRBJ2-7|NA|TRBV27
TGTGCCAGCAGTACCCGGCTAGCGGGAGTCTACGAGCAGTACTTC
CASSTRLAGVYEQYF
>TRBD2|TRBJ2-5|NA|TRBV7-6
TGTGCCAGCAGCCCTCCCCGGGAGGGACTCCAAGAGACCCAGTACTTC
CASSPPREGLQETQYF
>TRBD1|TRBJ2-2|NA|TRBV4-2
TGTGCCAGCAGCCCCTCCGGGACAGGGGGCCGGACCGGGGAGCTGTTTTTT
CASSPSGTGGRTGELFF
>TRBD2|TRBJ2-3|NA|TRBV5-6
TGTGCCAGCAGCTCACTACTAGCGGGAGGAGCAGATACGCAGTATTTT
CASSSLLAGGADTQYF
>TRBD2|TRBJ2-7|NA|TRBV7-2
TGTGCCAGCAGCTTAGCCCCTCAAACGACTAGCGGGAGGCACTCCTACGAGCAGTACTTC
CASSLAPQTTSGRHSYEQYF
>NA|TRBJ2-5|NA|TRBV23-1
TGCGCCAGCAGCCCCCTCGCACAGGGAGTAGGGGAGACCCAGTACTTC
CASSPLAQGVGETQYF
>NA|TRBJ1-1|NA|TRBV4-2
TGTGCCAGCAGGCACAAGCCTAGGGGCCCGGAGGGGTACGACACTGAAGCTTTCTTT
CASRHKPRGPEGYDTEAFF
>NA|TRBJ2-5|NA|TRBV27
TGTGCCAGCGGCGGGGTAGAGACCCAGTACTTC
CASGGVETQYF